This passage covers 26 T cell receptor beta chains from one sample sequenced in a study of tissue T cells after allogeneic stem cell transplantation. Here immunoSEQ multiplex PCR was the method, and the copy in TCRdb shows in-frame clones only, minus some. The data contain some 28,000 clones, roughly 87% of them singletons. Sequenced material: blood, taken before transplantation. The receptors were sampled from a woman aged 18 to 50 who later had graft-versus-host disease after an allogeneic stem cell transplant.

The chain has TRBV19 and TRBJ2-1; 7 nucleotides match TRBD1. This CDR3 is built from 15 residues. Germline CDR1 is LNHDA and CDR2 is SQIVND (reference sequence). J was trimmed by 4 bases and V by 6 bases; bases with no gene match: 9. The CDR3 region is CASSPNRGIYNEQFF. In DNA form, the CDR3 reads TGTGCCAGTAGCCCGAACAGGGGCATATACAATGAGCAGTTCTTC.

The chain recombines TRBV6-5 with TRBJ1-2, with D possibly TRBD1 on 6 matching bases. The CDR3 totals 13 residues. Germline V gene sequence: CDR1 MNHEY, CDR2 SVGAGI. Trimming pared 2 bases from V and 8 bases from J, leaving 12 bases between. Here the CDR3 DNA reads TGTGCCAGCAGTTACGCGGGGGCGGAGGGCTACACCTTC. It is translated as CASSYAGAEGYTF.

CDR3 in amino acids: CASSLAQGPLYEQYF. The CDR3 DNA is TGCGCCAGCAGCCTAGCCCAAGGACCCCTCTACGAGCAGTACTTC. This chain connects TRBV4-1 to TRBJ2-7; no definite D call. CDR1 and CDR2 (germline): MGHRA, YSYEKL. V was pared by 4 bases and J by 3 bases, with 16 bases between. The CDR3 has 15 residues.

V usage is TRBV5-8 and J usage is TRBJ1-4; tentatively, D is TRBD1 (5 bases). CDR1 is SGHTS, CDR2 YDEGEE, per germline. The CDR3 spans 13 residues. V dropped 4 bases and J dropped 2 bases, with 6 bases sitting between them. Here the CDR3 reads CASSRDTNEKLFF. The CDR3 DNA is TGTGCCAGCAGCCGGGACACTAATGAAAAACTGTTTTTT.

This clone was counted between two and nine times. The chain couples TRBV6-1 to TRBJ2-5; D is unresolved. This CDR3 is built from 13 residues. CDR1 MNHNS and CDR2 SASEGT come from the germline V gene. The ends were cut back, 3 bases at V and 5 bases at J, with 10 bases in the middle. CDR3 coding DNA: TGTGCCAGCAGTGACCTAAGAAGGGAGACCCAGTACTTC. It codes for CASSDLRRETQYF.

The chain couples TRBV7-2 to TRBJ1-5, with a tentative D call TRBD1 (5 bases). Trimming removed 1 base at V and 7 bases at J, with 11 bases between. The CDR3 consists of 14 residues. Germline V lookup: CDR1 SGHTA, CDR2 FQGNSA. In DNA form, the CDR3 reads TGTGCCAGCAGCTTAGGAGGGGCAGGACAGCCCCAGCATTTT. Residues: CASSLGGAGQPQHF.

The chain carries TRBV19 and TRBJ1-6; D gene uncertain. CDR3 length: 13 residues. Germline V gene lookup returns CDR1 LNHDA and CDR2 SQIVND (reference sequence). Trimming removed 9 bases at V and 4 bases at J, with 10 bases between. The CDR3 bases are TGTGCCAGCACCTTAGTTTATAATTCACCCCTCCACTTT. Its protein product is CASTLVYNSPLHF.

The CDR3 DNA is TGTGCCAGTACGGACAGGGGGCGCAATTATGGCTACACCTTC. Translating gives CASTDRGRNYGYTF. The chain carries TRBV19 and TRBJ1-2; TRBD1 aligns across 11 bases. The CDR3 loop spans 14 amino acids. Germline CDR1 reads LNHDA; CDR2 reads SQIVND (reference sequence). The trim removed 7 bases at V and 5 bases at J, leaving 6 bases unmatched.

CDR3 coding DNA: TGTGCCAGCAGCACGTTCCAGGGAAGCTCCTACAATGAGCAGTTCTTC. This gives the protein CASSTFQGSSYNEQFF. The gene calls are TRBV9 and TRBJ2-1; tentative D call: TRBD1 (5 bases). The CDR3 sequence is 16 residues long. Germline V CDR1 and CDR2: SGDLS, YYNGEE. The V end lost 4 bases, the J end lost 0 bases, and 14 bases lay between the germline ends.

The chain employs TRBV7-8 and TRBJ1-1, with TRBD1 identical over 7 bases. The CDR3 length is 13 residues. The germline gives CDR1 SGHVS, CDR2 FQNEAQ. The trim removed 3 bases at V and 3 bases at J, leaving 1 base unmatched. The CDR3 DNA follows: TGTGCCAGCAGCTTCGACAGGGACACTGAAGCTTTCTTT. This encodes CASSFDRDTEAFF.

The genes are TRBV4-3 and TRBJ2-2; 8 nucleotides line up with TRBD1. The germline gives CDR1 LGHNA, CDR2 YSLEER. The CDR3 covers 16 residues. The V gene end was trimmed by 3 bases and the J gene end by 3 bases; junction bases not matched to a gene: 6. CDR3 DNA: TGCGCCAGCAGCCAGGGCACAGGGGGAGACACCGGGGAGCTGTTTTTT. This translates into CASSQGTGGDTGELFF.

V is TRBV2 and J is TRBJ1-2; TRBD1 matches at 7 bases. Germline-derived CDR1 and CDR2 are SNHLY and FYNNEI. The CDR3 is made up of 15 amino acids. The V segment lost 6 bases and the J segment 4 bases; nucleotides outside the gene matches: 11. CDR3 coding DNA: TGTGCCAGCAGGGATATGACAGGGAGCGGCTATGGCTACACCTTC. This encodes CASRDMTGSGYGYTF.

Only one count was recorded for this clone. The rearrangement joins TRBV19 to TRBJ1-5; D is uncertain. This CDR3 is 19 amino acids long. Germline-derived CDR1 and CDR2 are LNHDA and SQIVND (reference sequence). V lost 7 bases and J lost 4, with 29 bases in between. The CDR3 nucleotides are TGTGCCAGTAAAATAGCTTCCGGGGTTACCGGCGAGACTAATCAGCCCCAGCATTTT. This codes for CASKIASGVTGETNQPQHF. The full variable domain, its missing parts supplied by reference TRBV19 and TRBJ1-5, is DGGITQSPKYLFRKEGQNVTLSCEQNLNHDAMYWYRQDPGQGLRLIYYSQIVNDFQKGDIAEGYSVSREKKESFPLTVTSAQKNPTAFYLCASKIASGVTGETNQPQHFGDGTRLSIL.

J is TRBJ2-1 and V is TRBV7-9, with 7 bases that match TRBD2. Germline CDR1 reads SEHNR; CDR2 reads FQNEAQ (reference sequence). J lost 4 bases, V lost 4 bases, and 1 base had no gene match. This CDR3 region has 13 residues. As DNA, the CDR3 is TGTGCCAGCAGCTCCGGGGGGTACAATGAGCAGTTCTTC. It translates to CASSSGGYNEQFF. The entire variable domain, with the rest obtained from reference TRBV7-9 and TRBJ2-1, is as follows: DTGVSQNPRHKITKRGQNVTFRCDPISEHNRLYWYRQTLGQGPEFLTYFQNEAQLEKSRLLSDRFSAERPKGSFSTLEIQRTEQGDSAMYLCASSSGGYNEQFFGPGTRLTVL.

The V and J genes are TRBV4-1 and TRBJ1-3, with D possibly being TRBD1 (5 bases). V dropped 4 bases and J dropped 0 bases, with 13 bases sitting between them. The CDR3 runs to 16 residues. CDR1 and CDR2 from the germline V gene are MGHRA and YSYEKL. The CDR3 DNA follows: TGCGCCAGCAGCCTGACGGGGGACCTCTCTGGAAACACCATATATTTT. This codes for CASSLTGDLSGNTIYF.

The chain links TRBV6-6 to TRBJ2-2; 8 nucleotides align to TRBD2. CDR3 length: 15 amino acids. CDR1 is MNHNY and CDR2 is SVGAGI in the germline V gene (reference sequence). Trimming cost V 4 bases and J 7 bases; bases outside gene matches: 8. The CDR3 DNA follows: TGTGCCAGCAGTTTGGTAGCGGGGAGGTACGGGGAGCTGTTTTTT. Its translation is CASSLVAGRYGELFF.

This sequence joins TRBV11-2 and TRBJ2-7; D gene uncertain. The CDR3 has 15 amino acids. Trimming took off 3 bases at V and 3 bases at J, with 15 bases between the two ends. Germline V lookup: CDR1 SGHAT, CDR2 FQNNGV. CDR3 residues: CASSLASRLLYEQYF. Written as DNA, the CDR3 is TGTGCCAGCAGCTTGGCCTCCCGACTCCTCTACGAGCAGTACTTC.

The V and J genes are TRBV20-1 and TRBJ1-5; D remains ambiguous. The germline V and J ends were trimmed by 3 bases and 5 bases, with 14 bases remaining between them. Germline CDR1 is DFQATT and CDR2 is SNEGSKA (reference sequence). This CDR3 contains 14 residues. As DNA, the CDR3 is TGCAGTGCTAGTTCAGTCGGCCTCTATCAGCCCCAGCATTTT. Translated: CSASSVGLYQPQHF.

The CDR3 nucleotides are TGTGCTAGTGGTTTCACAGGGAGCTCCTACGAGCAGTACTTC. This encodes CASGFTGSSYEQYF. The chain carries TRBV12-5 and TRBJ2-7, with TRBD1 as a possible D gene (6 bases). This CDR3 spans 14 amino acids. Per germline, CDR1 LGHNT and CDR2 FRNRAP. V was clipped by 3 bases and J by 0 bases, with 9 bases between them.

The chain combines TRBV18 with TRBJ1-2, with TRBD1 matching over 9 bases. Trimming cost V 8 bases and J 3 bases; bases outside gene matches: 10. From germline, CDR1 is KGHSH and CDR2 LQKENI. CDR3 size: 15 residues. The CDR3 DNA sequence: TGTGCCAGCGCGGGACAGGGCGCGATCTACTATGGCTACACCTTC. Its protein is CASAGQGAIYYGYTF.

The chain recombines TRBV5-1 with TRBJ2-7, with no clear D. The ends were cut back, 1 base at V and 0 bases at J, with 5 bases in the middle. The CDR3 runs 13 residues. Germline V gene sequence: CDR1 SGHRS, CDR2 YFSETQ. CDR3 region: CASSLSPSYEQYF. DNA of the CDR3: TGCGCCAGCAGCTTGTCTCCCTCCTACGAGCAGTACTTC.

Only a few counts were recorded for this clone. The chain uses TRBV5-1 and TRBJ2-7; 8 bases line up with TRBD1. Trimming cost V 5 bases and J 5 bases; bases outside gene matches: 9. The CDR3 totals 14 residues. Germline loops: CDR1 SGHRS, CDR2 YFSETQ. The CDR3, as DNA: TGCGCCAGCAGACCCCGGACAGGGAGAGACGAGCAGTACTTC. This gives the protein CASRPRTGRDEQYF.

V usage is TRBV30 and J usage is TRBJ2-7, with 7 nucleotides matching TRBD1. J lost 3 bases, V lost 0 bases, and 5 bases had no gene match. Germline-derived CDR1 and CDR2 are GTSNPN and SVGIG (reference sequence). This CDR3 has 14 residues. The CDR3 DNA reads TGTGCCTGGAGTGTGGGGGACAGTCGCTACGAGCAGTACTTC. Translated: CAWSVGDSRYEQYF.

The CDR3 DNA sequence: TGTGCCAGTAGCAAGGGGGTCCGAGAGACCCAGTACTTC. Translating it yields CASSKGVRETQYF. This chain connects TRBV19 to TRBJ2-5; a weak D match, TRBD1 (6 bases). Germline lookup yields CDR1 LNHDA and CDR2 SQIVND (reference sequence). This CDR3 is built from 13 residues. V lost 6 bases and J lost 4, with 12 bases in between.

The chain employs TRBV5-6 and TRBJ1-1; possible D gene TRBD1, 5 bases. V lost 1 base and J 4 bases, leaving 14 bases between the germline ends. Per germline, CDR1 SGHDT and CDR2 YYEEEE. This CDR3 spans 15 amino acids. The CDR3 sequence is CASSLTGWYGTEAFF. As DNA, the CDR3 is TGTGCCAGCAGCTTGACAGGTTGGTATGGCACTGAAGCTTTCTTT.

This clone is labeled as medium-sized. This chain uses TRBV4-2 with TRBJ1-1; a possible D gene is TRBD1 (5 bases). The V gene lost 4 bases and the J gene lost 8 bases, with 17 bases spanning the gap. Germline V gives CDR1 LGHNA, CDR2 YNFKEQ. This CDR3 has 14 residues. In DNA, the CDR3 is TGTGCCAGCAGCCCCCTGGGGCAACGGGCAGAAGCTTTCTTT. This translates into CASSPLGQRAEAFF.